One sample yielded the 24 T cell receptor beta chains listed below, sequenced in a study of control samples from healthy donors and cancer patients. TCRdb keeps only in-frame clones here, not all; method: immunoSEQ multiplex PCR. The sample lists 100,000 to 150,000 clones, 85% to 90% occurring once. Sequencing was performed on blood. The source of these receptors is a man aged 25-45 years in good health.

CDR3 amino acids: CAWSLRGLNSYNEQFF. The CDR3 DNA sequence: TGTGCCTGGAGCCTCCGGGGGTTAAACTCCTACAATGAGCAGTTCTTC. V gene TRBV30 combines with J gene TRBJ2-1; the D gene is possibly TRBD2 (6 bases). The CDR3 consists of 16 residues. Germline-derived CDR1 and CDR2 are GTSNPN and SVGIG (reference sequence). The ends were cut back, 3 bases at V and 0 bases at J, with 15 bases in the middle.

CDR3 region: CASSPRAGPGTEAFF. The CDR3 region has the DNA TGTGCCAGCTCACCCCGAGCAGGCCCAGGGACTGAAGCTTTCTTT. V gene TRBV18 combines with J gene TRBJ1-1; perhaps TRBD1 as D (5 bases). V was cut by 3 bases and J by 5 bases, with 16 bases left in between. The germline gives CDR1 KGHSH, CDR2 LQKENI. The CDR3 totals 15 residues.

This rearrangement joins TRBV19 to TRBJ1-2, with TRBD1 as a possible D gene (6 bases). This CDR3 comprises 16 residues. V lost 6 bases, J lost 0 bases, and 17 bases lay in between. The V gene's germline CDR1 is LNHDA and CDR2 SQIVND (reference sequence). The CDR3 region has the DNA TGTGCCAGTAGGTCTCGGGGGCCCCTTTCTAACTATGGCTACACCTTC. Translated: CASRSRGPLSNYGYTF.

The chain employs TRBV5-4 and TRBJ2-6; D tentatively fits TRBD1 or TRBD2 (5 bases each). Germline lookup yields CDR1 SGHNT and CDR2 YYREEE (reference sequence). The ends were cut back, 2 bases at V and 2 bases at J, with 8 bases in the middle. CDR3 length: 15 residues. CDR3 nucleotide sequence: TGTGCCAGCAGCTTCCGGGACGCTGGGGCCAACGTCCTGACTTTC. Encoded protein: CASSFRDAGANVLTF. The entire variable domain, with the rest obtained from reference TRBV5-4 and TRBJ2-6, is as follows: ETGVTQSPTHLIKTRGQQVTLRCSSQSGHNTVSWYQQALGQGPQFIFQYYREEENGRGNFPPRFSGLQFPNYSSELNVNALELDDSALYLCASSFRDAGANVLTFGAGSRLTVL.

V usage is TRBV6-6 and J usage is TRBJ2-7, with 7 bases matching TRBD2. Germline V gives CDR1 MNHNY, CDR2 SVGAGI (reference sequence). The CDR3 is 14 residues long. J lost 1 base, V lost 7 bases, and 7 bases had no gene match. CDR3 bases: TGTGCCAGCACCCCTAGCGGTGGATCCTACGAGCAGTACGTC. Translating it yields CASTPSGGSYEQYV.

The gene calls are TRBV7-9 and TRBJ1-1; D gene unclear. This CDR3 spans 13 amino acids. CDR1 is SEHNR, CDR2 FQNEAQ, per germline (reference sequence). With 5 bases removed from V and 4 bases from J, the gap between germline ends came to 11 bases. CDR3 residues: CASSEYGGTEAFF. The CDR3 nucleotides read TGTGCCAGCAGCGAATACGGTGGCACTGAAGCTTTCTTT.

This chain uses TRBV27 with TRBJ1-4; tentative D call: TRBD1 (6 bases). The length of the CDR3 is 15 residues. The V gene lost 8 bases and the J gene lost 5 bases, with 18 bases spanning the gap. CDR1 MNHEY and CDR2 SMNVEV come from the germline V gene (reference sequence). For the CDR3, the DNA is TGTGCCAGCGCTATGACAGGTCCCCTAAATGAAAAACTGTTTTTT. It yields the protein CASAMTGPLNEKLFF.

The rearrangement uses TRBV18 and TRBJ1-4, with 8 bases aligning to TRBD1. The CDR3 runs 15 residues. Germline V gene lookup returns CDR1 KGHSH and CDR2 LQKENI. V gave up 5 bases and J gave up 4 bases; unmatched junction bases: 6. CDR3 in DNA: TGTGCCAGCTCAAGGGGACAGGCGGTTAATGAAAAACTGTTTTTT. As protein: CASSRGQAVNEKLFF. The full variable domain, its missing parts supplied by reference TRBV18 and TRBJ1-4, is NAGVMQNPRHLVRRRGQEARLRCSPMKGHSHVYWYRQLPEEGLKFMVYLQKENIIDESGMPKERFSAEFPKEGPSILRIQQVVRGDSAAYFCASSRGQAVNEKLFFGSGTQLSVL.

This chain connects TRBV19 to TRBJ1-1, with a possible D match to TRBD1 (6 bases). Per germline, CDR1 LNHDA and CDR2 SQIVND (reference sequence). V was shortened by 4 bases and J by 1 base, with 16 bases between the two germline ends. The CDR3 is 16 amino acids. The CDR3 DNA follows: TGTGCCAGTAGTACAGCCCCGGGACAAGGGAACACTGAAGCTTTCTTT. Its translation: CASSTAPGQGNTEAFF. The full variable domain, with the rest looked up from reference TRBV19 and TRBJ1-1, is DGGITQSPKYLFRKEGQNVTLSCEQNLNHDAMYWYRQDPGQGLRLIYYSQIVNDFQKGDIAEGYSVSREKKESFPLTVTSAQKNPTAFYLCASSTAPGQGNTEAFFGQGTRLTVV.

The rearrangement uses TRBV9 and TRBJ2-5; 10 bases align to TRBD1. The ends lost 5 bases at V and 4 bases at J; junction bases unmatched: 8. The CDR3 runs to 15 residues. Germline V gene sequence: CDR1 SGDLS, CDR2 YYNGEE. CDR3 sequence: CASRPGQGPRETQYF. The DNA for the CDR3 is TGTGCCAGCAGGCCGGGACAGGGGCCGCGAGAGACCCAGTACTTC.

V gene TRBV7-3 combines with J gene TRBJ1-1, with D perhaps matching TRBD1 (5 bases). Per germline, CDR1 SGHTA and CDR2 FQGTGA. The V gene lost 2 bases and the J gene lost 4 bases, with 11 bases spanning the gap. This CDR3 is built from 14 residues. The CDR3 loop is CASSLGHAGTEAFF. As DNA, the CDR3 is TGTGCCAGCAGCTTAGGACATGCGGGCACTGAAGCTTTCTTT.

The chain is built from TRBV27 and TRBJ2-2; maybe TRBD2 (7 bases). The CDR3 consists of 13 residues. CDR1 is MNHEY and CDR2 is SMNVEV in the germline V gene (reference sequence). V was pared by 4 bases and J by 6 bases, with 9 bases between. The CDR3 coding sequence is TGTGCCAGCAGTTGGGGGGGGCCCGGGGAGCTGTTTTTT. It is translated as CASSWGGPGELFF.

Notes on this clone: The same CDR3 arises from other DNA sequences in this sample as well. The gene calls are TRBV11-2 and TRBJ1-5; 11 nucleotides agree with TRBD1. V lost 5 bases and J lost 6; bases outside the gene matches: 6. Germline V gives CDR1 SGHAT, CDR2 FQNNGV. The CDR3 runs 15 residues. The CDR3 DNA reads as TGTGCCAGCAGCCTAGGACAGGGGGCCGGTCAGCCCCAGCATTTT. It specifies CASSLGQGAGQPQHF.

V is TRBV4-1 and J is TRBJ2-7; 7 nucleotides align to TRBD2. Per germline, CDR1 MGHRA and CDR2 YSYEKL. The CDR3 loop spans 15 amino acids. Trimming at V came to 6 bases and at J to 1 base, leaving 9 bases not matched to a gene. As DNA, the CDR3 is TGCGCCAGCAGTTTCGGGACTACCGGATCCTACGAGCAGTACTTC. It encodes CASSFGTTGSYEQYF.

In its sample, this clone was seen once. This chain uses TRBV19 with TRBJ1-2; D gene ambiguous. CDR3 length equals 13 residues. Germline-derived CDR1 and CDR2 are LNHDA and SQIVND (reference sequence). The ends were cut back, 2 bases at V and 5 bases at J, with 9 bases in the middle. The CDR3 spells CASSINGRYGYTF. CDR3 sequence (DNA): TGTGCCAGTAGTATAAACGGTCGGTATGGCTACACCTTC.

This sequence joins TRBV9 and TRBJ1-5; TRBD1 aligns across 9 bases. In germline, CDR1 is SGDLS, CDR2 YYNGEE. J was trimmed by 3 bases and V by 2 bases; bases with no gene match: 3. This CDR3 has 15 amino acids. In nucleotides, the CDR3 is TGTGCCAGCAGCGTGACAGGGGGGTTCAATCAGCCCCAGCATTTT. This codes for CASSVTGGFNQPQHF. Combining the CDR3 with reference TRBV9 and TRBJ1-5 gives the whole variable domain DSGVTQTPKHLITATGQRVTLRCSPRSGDLSVYWYQQSLDQGLQFLIQYYNGEERAKGNILERFSAQQFPDLHSELNLSSLELGDSALYFCASSVTGGFNQPQHFGDGTRLSIL.

The chain is built from TRBV19 and TRBJ2-4, with TRBD1 matching 10 bases. Germline CDR1 LNHDA, CDR2 SQIVND (reference sequence). The trim removed 0 bases at V and 1 base at J, leaving 9 bases unmatched. The CDR3 sequence is 19 residues long. This chain's CDR3 is CASSIEGTGVKGAKNIQYF. The CDR3, as DNA: TGTGCCAGTAGTATAGAGGGGACAGGGGTTAAAGGGGCCAAAAACATTCAGTACTTC.

This clone was seen only once. The chain uses TRBV5-6 and TRBJ1-3, with D perhaps TRBD1 (5 bases). The CDR3 has 15 amino acids. Germline CDR1 is SGHDT and CDR2 is YYEEEE. Trimming left V 4 bases short and J 3 bases short, with 14 bases between. The CDR3 coding sequence is TGTGCCAGCAGCCTAACCACGAGGGGTGGAAACACCATATATTTT. As protein: CASSLTTRGGNTIYF.

The rearrangement joins TRBV5-6 to TRBJ2-7; possibly TRBD1 for D (5 bases). Trimming removed 2 bases at V and 1 base at J, with 10 bases between. Germline V gene data show CDR1 as SGHDT and CDR2 as YYEEEE. The CDR3 loop spans 14 amino acids. CDR3 in amino acids: CASSLEGASYEQYV. The CDR3 DNA sequence: TGTGCCAGCAGCTTAGAAGGGGCGTCCTACGAGCAGTACGTC.

This chain joins TRBV24-1 and TRBJ1-5; D is uncertain. Germline V CDR1 and CDR2: KGHDR, SFDVKD. The CDR3 is made up of 15 amino acids. Trimming removed 2 bases at V and 0 bases at J, with 7 bases between. This CDR3 reads CATSDSGPSNQPQHF. The CDR3 bases are TGTGCCACCAGTGATTCTGGGCCTAGCAATCAGCCCCAGCATTTT.

The CDR3 DNA follows: TGCGCCAGCAGCTGGGGCGGGACAGGCGATAGAAACACCATATATTTT. Amino acids: CASSWGGTGDRNTIYF. This chain uses TRBV5-1 with TRBJ1-3; 8 bases map to TRBD1. CDR1 and CDR2 from the germline V gene are SGHRS and YFSETQ. Trimming took 3 bases from V and 5 from J; bases not matched to a gene: 10. This CDR3 has 16 residues.

This chain uses TRBV6-2 or TRBV6-3 with TRBJ2-2; 8 bases agree with TRBD1. Germline V gene lookup returns CDR1 MNHEY and CDR2 SVGEGT. The CDR3 runs to 17 residues. V shed 2 bases, J shed 1 base, and the junction held 6 bases outside the gene matches. CDR3 DNA: TGTGCCAGCAGTTACGACAGGGGAGAGGGGAACACCGGGGAGCTGTTTTTT. It yields the protein CASSYDRGEGNTGELFF.

The V gene is TRBV11-2, the J gene TRBJ1-1; 7 bases map to TRBD1. This CDR3 is built from 15 residues. With 4 bases clipped from V and 1 base from J, the junction kept 6 bases outside the gene matches. In germline, CDR1 is SGHAT, CDR2 FQNNGV. CDR3 sequence reads: CASSSQGTANTEAFF. The CDR3 coding sequence is TGTGCCAGCAGCTCACAGGGGACAGCGAACACTGAAGCTTTCTTT.

The V gene is TRBV9, the J gene TRBJ2-3; D remains unclear. In germline, CDR1 is SGDLS, CDR2 YYNGEE. Trimming shortened V by 0 bases and J by 5 bases, and 10 bases separated the two germline ends. The CDR3 runs to 14 residues. The CDR3 DNA is TGTGCCAGCAGCGTAGGAACGGTGGGAGATACGCAGTATTTT. Translating gives CASSVGTVGDTQYF.